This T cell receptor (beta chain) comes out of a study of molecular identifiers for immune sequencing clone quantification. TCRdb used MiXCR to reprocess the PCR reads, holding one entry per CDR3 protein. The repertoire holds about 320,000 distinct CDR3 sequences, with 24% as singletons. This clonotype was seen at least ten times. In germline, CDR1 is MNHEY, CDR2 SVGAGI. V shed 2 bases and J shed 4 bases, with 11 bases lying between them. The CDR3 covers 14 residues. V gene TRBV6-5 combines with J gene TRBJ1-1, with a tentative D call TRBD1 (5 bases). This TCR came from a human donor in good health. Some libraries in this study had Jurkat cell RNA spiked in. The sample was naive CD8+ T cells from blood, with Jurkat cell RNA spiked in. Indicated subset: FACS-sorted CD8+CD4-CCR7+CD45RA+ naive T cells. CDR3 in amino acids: CASSYGGGGTEAFF. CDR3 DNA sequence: TGTGCCAGCAGTTACGGGGGGGGAGGCACTGAAGCTTTCTTT.